This TCR beta chain appears in the sequencing data of a study of blood T cell repertoires in COVID-19. About the research overall: Acute-phase and convalescent COVID-19 samples originated in the United States, Italy and Spain. Sample material is recorded as cDNA or gDNA derived from T cells, B-cell-depleted T cells, or PBMCs.

How the authors handled the data: Amplifying reference gene primers gave estimates of nucleated cell counts. The method was immunoSEQ multiplex PCR; TCRdb's version includes in-frame clones alone and lacks a portion of them. V and J calls and clone size follow that table, whereas D and trimming were derived from the DNA. The sample has about 50,000 clones, around nine tenths seen once; the top ten hold more than 7%. The junction had 8 bases not matched to a gene; V was cut back by 4 bases and J by 8 bases. This CDR3 region has 13 residues. CDR1 and CDR2 from the germline V gene are SGHRS and YFSETQ. This TCR derives from a man older than 75 with active or convalescent COVID-19. The chain recombines TRBV5-1 with TRBJ1-1; 7 bases map to TRBD1. Sequencing was carried out using peripheral blood. CDR3 nucleotides: TGCGCCAGCAGCCTGACCGGGGACAGAGAAGCTTTCTTT. Its protein product is CASSLTGDREAFF. Full variable domain (rest looked up from reference TRBV5-1 and TRBJ1-1): KAGVTQTPRYLIKTRGQQVTLSCSPISGHRSVSWYQQTPGQGLQFLFEYFSETQRNKGNFPGRFSGRQFSNSRSEMNVSTLELGDSALYLCASSLTGDREAFFGQGTRLTVV.